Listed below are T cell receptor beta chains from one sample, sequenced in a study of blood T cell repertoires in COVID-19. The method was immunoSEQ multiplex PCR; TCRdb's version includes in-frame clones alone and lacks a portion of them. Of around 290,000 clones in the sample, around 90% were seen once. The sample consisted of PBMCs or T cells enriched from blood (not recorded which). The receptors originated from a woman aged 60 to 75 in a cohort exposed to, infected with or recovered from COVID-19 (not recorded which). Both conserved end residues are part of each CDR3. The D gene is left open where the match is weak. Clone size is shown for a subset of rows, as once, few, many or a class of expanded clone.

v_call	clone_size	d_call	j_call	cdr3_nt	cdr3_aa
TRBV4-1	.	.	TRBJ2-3	TGCGCCAGCAGCCAGGGGGCAGAGGTGGGCACAGATACGCAGTATTTT	CASSQGAEVGTDTQYF
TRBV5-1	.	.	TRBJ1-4	TGCGCCAGCAGTATGGGGACAAAGACGACAGAAAAACTGTTTTTT	CASSMGTKTTEKLFF
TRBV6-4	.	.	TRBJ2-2	TGTGCCAGCAGGCCGGAGGTAGTCGGGGAGCTGTTTTTT	CASRPEVVGELFF
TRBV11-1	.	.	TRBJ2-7	TGTGCCAGCAGCACACGACCCGGGGACTACGAGCAGTACTTC	CASSTRPGDYEQYF
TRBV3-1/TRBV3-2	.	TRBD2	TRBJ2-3	TGTGCCAGCAGACTCGGGAGGGCCCGCACAGATACGCAGTATTTT	CASRLGRARTDTQYF
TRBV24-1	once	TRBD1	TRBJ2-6	TGTGCCACCAGTGACCGGGTGGGACAGGGGGACGGGGCCAACGTCCTGACTTTC	CATSDRVGQGDGANVLTF
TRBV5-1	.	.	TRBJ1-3	TGCGCCAGCAGCTTGGTTCCGAGCCTCGTCTCTGGAAACACCATATATTTT	CASSLVPSLVSGNTIYF
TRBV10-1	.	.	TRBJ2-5	TGCGCCAGCAGTCCCAGTGACAGGCCCCAAGAGACCCAGTACTTC	CASSPSDRPQETQYF
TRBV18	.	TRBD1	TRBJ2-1	TGTGCCAGTACGACAGGGGGATACAATGAGCAGTTCTTC	CASTTGGYNEQFF
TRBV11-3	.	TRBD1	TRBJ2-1	TGTGCCAGCAGCTTAGGTTCAGGGGGCGAGGATGAGCAGTTCTTC	CASSLGSGGEDEQFF
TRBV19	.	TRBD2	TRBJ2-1	TGTGCCAGTAGTATTTTGGGCGGGAGGGCCTACAATGAGCAGTTCTTC	CASSILGGRAYNEQFF
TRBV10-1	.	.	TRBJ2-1	TGCGCCAGCAGTGAGGAGGGAGGATCGTACAATGAGCAGTTCTTC	CASSEEGGSYNEQFF
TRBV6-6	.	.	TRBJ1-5	TGTGCCAGCAGTCCCGACAGCACAAACGTGATTAGCAATCAGCCCCAGCATTTT	CASSPDSTNVISNQPQHF
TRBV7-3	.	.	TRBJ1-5	TGTGCCAGCAGCTTAGGCGGGGATCAGCCCCAGCATTTT	CASSLGGDQPQHF
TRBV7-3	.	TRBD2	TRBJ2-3	TGTGCCAGCAGCAGGACTAGCGGGAGGACAGATACGCAGTATTTT	CASSRTSGRTDTQYF
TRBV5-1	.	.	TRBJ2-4	TGCGCCAGCAGCTTGGACTGGGGGGTGGACATTCAGTACTTC	CASSLDWGVDIQYF
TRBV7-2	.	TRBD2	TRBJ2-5	TGTGCCAGCAGCTTACCGGGAGGGCAAGAGACCCAGTACTTC	CASSLPGGQETQYF
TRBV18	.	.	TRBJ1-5	TGTGCCAGCTCACCCAGTAACAATCAGCCCCAGCATTTT	CASSPSNNQPQHF
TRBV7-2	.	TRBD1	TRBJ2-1	TGTGCCAGCAGTACTGGACAGGGGGCTTTTATAGGGCAGTTCTTC	CASSTGQGAFIGQFF
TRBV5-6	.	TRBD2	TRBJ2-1	TGTGCCAGCAGCTCCGTCGCGGGAGGGCCTATATATGAGCAGTTCTTC	CASSSVAGGPIYEQFF
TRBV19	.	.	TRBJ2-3	TGTGCCAGTAGCTTACTTCGGGCAGATACGCAGTATTTT	CASSLLRADTQYF
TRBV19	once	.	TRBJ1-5	TGTGCCAGTAGTATGAGAGGAGGGCGGAGTCAGCCCCAGCATTTT	CASSMRGGRSQPQHF
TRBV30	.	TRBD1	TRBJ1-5	TGTGCCTGGAGTGTCGGGACAGGGAGTAATCAGCCCCAGCATTTT	CAWSVGTGSNQPQHF
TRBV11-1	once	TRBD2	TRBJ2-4	TGTGCCAGCACCGGGACTAGCGGAGGTGGCATTCAGTACTTC	CASTGTSGGGIQYF
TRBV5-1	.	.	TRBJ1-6	TGCGCCAGCAGCACCAGTGGAGAGGAGTCACCCCTCCACTTT	CASSTSGEESPLHF
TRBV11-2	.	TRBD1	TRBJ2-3	TGTGCCAGCAGCTTAGTAGGGGGCGGCCACTACACAGATACGCAGTATTTT	CASSLVGGGHYTDTQYF
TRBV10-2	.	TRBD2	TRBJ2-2	TGCGCCAGCCGGGCCCTAGCGGGATCGACCGGGGAGCTGTTTTTT	CASRALAGSTGELFF
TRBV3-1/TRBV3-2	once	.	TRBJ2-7	TGTGCCAGCAGCCAAGATCATGGCGGCAGCTCCTACGAGCAGTACTTC	CASSQDHGGSSYEQYF
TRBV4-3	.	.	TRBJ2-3	TGCGCCAGCAGCCAAGGGTCAGGGGATATTTTCACAGATACGCAGTATTTT	CASSQGSGDIFTDTQYF
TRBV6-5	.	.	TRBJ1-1	TGTGCCAGCAGTTACCTTCCGGACACAAGGGGCACTGAAGCTTTCTTT	CASSYLPDTRGTEAFF
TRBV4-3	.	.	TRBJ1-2	TGCGCCAGCAGCCAAGGGGGGCATGGCTACACCTTC	CASSQGGHGYTF
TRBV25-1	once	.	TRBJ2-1	TGTGCCAGCAGTGAATACCGGTCCGGGGACAATGAGCAGTTCTTC	CASSEYRSGDNEQFF
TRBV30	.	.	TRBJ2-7	TGTGCCTTAAAAGGGGGTAGCCTTCGATACGAGCAGTACTTC	CALKGGSLRYEQYF
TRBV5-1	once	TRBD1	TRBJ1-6	TGCGCCAGCAGCCGCGCCGGGACAGGGGAGCAAGGTTCACCCCTCCACTTT	CASSRAGTGEQGSPLHF
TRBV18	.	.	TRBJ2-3	TGTGCCAGCTCACCGCTACTAGAAACAGATACGCAGTATTTT	CASSPLLETDTQYF
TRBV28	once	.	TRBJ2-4	TGTGCCAGCACCACCAAAAACATTCAGTACTTC	CASTTKNIQYF